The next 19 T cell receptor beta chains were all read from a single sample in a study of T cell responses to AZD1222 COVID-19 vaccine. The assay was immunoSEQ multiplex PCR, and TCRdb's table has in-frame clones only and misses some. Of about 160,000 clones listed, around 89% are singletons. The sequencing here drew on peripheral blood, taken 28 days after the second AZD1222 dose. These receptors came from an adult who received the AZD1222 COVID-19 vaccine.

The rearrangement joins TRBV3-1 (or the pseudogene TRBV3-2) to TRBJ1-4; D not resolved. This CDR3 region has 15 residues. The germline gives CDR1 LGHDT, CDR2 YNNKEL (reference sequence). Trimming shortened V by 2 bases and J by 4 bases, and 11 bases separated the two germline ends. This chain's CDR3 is CASSQYGRLNEKLFF. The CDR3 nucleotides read TGTGCCAGCAGCCAATATGGGAGGCTTAATGAAAAACTGTTTTTT.

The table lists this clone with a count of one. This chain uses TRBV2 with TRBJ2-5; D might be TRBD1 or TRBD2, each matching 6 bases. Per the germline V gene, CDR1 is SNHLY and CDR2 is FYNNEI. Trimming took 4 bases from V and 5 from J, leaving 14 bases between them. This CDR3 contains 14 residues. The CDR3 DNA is TGTGCCAGCAGTGGGAGGGGGTTGCGGGAGACCCAGTACTTC. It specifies CASSGRGLRETQYF.

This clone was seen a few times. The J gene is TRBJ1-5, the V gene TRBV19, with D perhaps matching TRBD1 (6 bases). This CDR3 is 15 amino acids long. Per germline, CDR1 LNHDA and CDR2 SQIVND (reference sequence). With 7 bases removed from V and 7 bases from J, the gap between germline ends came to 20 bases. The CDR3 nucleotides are TGTGCCAGTAATAAACAGGGTTTCCGGGCGCAGCCCCAGCATTTT. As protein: CASNKQGFRAQPQHF.

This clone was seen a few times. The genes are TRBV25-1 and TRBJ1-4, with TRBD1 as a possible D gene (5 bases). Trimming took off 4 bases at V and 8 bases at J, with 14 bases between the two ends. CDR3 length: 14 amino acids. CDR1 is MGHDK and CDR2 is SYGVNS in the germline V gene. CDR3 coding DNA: TGTGCCAGCAGTGCTCCAGGGTTGAGAGAAAAACTGTTTTTT. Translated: CASSAPGLREKLFF.

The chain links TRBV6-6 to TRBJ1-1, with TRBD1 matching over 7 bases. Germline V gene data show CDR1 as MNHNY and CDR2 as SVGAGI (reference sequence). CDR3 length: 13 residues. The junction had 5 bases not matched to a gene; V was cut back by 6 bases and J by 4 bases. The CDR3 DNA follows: TGTGCCAGCAGGACAGGGACCACCACTGAAGCTTTCTTT. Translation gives CASRTGTTTEAFF.

DNA for the CDR3: TGTGCCAGCAGCTTGGTACCTGGGGCTTCCTCTGGAAACACCATATATTTT. Translation gives CASSLVPGASSGNTIYF. The rearrangement uses TRBV5-8 and TRBJ1-3; D perhaps matches TRBD1 (5 bases). The CDR3 is 17 residues long. Germline V gives CDR1 SGHTS, CDR2 YDEGEE. V lost 0 bases and J lost 0, with 13 bases in between.

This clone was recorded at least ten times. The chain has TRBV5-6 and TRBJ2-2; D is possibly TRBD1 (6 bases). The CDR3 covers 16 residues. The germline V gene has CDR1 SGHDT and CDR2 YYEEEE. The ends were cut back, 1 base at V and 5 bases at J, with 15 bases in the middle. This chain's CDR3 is CASSLYWGQGTGELFF. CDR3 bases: TGTGCCAGCAGCTTGTACTGGGGGCAGGGAACCGGGGAGCTGTTTTTT. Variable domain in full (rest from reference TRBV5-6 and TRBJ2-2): DAGVTQSPTHLIKTRGQQVTLRCSPKSGHDTVSWYQQALGQGPQFIFQYYEEEERQRGNFPDRFSGHQFPNYSSELNVNALLLGDSALYLCASSLYWGQGTGELFFGEGSRLTVL.

In nucleotides, the CDR3 is TGTGCCAGCCAAGCATGGGATGATCAGCCCCAGCATTTT. Protein product: CASQAWDDQPQHF. The chain uses TRBV28 and TRBJ1-5; D call uncertain. V was trimmed by 8 bases and J by 5 bases, leaving 13 bases between them. Germline V gives CDR1 MDHEN, CDR2 SYDVKM. This CDR3 region has 13 residues.

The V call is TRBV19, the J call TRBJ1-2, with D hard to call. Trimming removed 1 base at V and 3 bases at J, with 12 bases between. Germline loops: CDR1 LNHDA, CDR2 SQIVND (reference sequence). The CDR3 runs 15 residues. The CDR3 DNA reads TGTGCCAGTAGTATAGGGGCAGAGATTTACTATGGCTACACCTTC. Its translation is CASSIGAEIYYGYTF.

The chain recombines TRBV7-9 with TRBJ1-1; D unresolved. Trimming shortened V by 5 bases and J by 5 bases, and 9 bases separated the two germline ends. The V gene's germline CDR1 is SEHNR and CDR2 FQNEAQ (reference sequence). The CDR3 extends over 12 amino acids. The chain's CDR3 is CASSPQRTEAFF. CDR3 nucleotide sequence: TGTGCCAGCAGCCCCCAGAGGACTGAAGCTTTCTTT.

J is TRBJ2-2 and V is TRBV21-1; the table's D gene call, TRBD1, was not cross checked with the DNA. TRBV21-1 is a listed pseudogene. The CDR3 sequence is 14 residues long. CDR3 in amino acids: CASRRRVNTGELFF. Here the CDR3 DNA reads TGTGCCAGCAGGCGCAGGGTGAACACCGGGGAGCTGTTTTTT.

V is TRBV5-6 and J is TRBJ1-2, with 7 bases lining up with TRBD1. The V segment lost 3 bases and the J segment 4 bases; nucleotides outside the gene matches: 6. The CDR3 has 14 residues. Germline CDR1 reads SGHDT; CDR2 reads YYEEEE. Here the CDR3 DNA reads TGTGCCAGCAGCTACCGGGACAGCCTCTATGGCTACACCTTC. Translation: CASSYRDSLYGYTF.

The CDR3: CASSPPGIGTYEQYF. CDR3 in DNA: TGTGCCAGCTCACCACCGGGGATAGGAACCTACGAGCAGTACTTC. This chain uses TRBV18 with TRBJ2-7; D unclear. Germline assignment: CDR1 KGHSH and CDR2 LQKENI. The CDR3 loop spans 15 amino acids. The V end lost 0 bases, the J end lost 2 bases, and 11 bases lay between the germline ends.

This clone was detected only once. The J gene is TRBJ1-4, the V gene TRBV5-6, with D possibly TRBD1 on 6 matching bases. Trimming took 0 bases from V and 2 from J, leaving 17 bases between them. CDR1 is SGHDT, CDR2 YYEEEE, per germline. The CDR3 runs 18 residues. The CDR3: CASSLAQGSGVTNEKLFF. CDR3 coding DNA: TGTGCCAGCAGCTTGGCCCAGGGGAGTGGAGTGACTAATGAAAAACTGTTTTTT.

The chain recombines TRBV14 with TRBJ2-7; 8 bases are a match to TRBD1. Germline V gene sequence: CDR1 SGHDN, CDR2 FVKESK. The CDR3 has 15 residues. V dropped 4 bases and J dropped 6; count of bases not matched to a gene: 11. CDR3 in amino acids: CASSPLRTGKGEQYF. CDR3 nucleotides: TGTGCCAGCAGCCCCCTTAGGACAGGGAAGGGCGAGCAGTACTTC. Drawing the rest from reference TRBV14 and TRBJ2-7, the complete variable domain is EAGVTQFPSHSVIEKGQTVTLRCDPISGHDNLYWYRRVMGKEIKFLLHFVKESKQDESGMPNNRFLAERTGGTYSTLKVQPAELEDSGVYFCASSPLRTGKGEQYFGPGTRLTVT.

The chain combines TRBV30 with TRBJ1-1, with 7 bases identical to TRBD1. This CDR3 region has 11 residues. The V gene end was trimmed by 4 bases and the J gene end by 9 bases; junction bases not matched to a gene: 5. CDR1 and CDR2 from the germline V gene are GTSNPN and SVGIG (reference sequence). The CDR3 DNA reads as TGTGCCTGGAAGAGGGACAGTCAAGCTTTCTTT. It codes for CAWKRDSQAFF.

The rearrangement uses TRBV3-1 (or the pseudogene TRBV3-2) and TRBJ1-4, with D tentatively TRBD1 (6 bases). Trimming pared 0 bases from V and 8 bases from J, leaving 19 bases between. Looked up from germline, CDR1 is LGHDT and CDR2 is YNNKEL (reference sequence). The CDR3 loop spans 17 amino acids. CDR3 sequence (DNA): TGTGCCAGCAGCCAAGAAGCCCCGGGACGGGGGCAGGAAAAACTGTTTTTT. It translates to CASSQEAPGRGQEKLFF.

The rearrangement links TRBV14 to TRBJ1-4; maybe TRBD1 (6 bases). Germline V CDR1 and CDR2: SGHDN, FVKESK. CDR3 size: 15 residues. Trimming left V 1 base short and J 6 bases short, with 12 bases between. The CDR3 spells CASSQGGRFDEKLFF. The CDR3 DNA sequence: TGTGCCAGCAGCCAAGGGGGGCGGTTTGATGAAAAACTGTTTTTT.

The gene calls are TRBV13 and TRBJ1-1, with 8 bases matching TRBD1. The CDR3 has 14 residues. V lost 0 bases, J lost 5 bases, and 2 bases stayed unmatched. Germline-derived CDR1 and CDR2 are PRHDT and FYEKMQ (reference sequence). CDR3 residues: CASSLGDRETEAFF. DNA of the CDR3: TGTGCCAGCAGCTTAGGGGACAGGGAAACTGAAGCTTTCTTT.